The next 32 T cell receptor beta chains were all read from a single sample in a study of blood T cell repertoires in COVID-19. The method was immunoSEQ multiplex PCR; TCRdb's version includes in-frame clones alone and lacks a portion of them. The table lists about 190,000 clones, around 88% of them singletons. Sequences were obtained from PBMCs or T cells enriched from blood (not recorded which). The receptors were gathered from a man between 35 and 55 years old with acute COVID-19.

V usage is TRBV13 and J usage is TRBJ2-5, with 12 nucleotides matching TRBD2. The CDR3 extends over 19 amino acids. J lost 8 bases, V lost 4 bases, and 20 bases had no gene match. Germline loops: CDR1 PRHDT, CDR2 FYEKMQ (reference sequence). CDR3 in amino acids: CASSSLPKGTSGLSRTQYF. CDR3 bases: TGTGCCAGCAGCTCTCTACCAAAAGGGACTAGCGGGTTAAGTCGTACCCAGTACTTC. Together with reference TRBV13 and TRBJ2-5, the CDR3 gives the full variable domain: AAGVIQSPRHLIKEKRETATLKCYPIPRHDTVYWYQQGPGQDPQFLISFYEKMQSDKGSIPDRFSAQQFSDYHSELNMSSLELGDSALYFCASSSLPKGTSGLSRTQYFGPGTRLLVL.

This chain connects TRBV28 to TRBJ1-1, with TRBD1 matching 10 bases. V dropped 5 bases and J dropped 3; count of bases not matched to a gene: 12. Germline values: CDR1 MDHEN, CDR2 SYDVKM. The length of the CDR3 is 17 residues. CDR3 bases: TGTGCCAGCAGTCTCGCCGGGACAGGGGCGCGATACACTGAAGCTTTCTTT. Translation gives CASSLAGTGARYTEAFF.

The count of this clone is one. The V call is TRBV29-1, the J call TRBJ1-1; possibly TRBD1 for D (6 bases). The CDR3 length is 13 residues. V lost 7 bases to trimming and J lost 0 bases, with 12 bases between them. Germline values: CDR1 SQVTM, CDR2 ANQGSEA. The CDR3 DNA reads TGCAGCGCCTTGACAGGTCTGAACACTGAAGCTTTCTTT. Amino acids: CSALTGLNTEAFF. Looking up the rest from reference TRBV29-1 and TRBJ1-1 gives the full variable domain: SAVISQKPSRDICQRGTSLTIQCQVDSQVTMMFWYRQQPGQSLTLIATANQGSEATYESGFVIDKFPISRPNLTFSTLTVSNMSPEDSSIYLCSALTGLNTEAFFGQGTRLTVV.

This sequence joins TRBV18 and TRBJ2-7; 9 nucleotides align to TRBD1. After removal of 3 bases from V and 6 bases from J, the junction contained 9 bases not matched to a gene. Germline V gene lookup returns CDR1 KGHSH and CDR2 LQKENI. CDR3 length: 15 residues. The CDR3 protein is CASSPPETGGFEQYF. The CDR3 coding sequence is TGTGCCAGCTCACCCCCCGAGACAGGGGGTTTCGAGCAGTACTTC.

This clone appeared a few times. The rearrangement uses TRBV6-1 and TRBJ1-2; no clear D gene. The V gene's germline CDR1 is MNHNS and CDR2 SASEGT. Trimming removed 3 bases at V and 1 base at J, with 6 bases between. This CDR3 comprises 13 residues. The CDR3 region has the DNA TGTGCCAGCAGTGACCCTGTTAACTATGGCTACACCTTC. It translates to CASSDPVNYGYTF.

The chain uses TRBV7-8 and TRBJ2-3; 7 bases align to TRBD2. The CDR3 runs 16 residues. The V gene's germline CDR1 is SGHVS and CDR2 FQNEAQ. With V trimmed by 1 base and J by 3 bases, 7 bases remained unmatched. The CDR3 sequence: CASSLVAGVRTDTQYF. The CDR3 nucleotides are TGTGCCAGCAGCTTAGTTGCGGGAGTACGTACAGATACGCAGTATTTT.

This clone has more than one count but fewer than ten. In nucleotides, the CDR3 is TGTGCCAGCAGCCAACGGAGGGCAACTAATGAAAAACTGTTTTTT. Residues: CASSQRRATNEKLFF. The J gene is TRBJ1-4, the V gene TRBV3-1 (or the pseudogene TRBV3-2); no reliable D call. Trimming left V 2 bases short and J 0 bases short, with 7 bases between. This CDR3 region has 15 residues. Germline CDR1 reads LGHDT; CDR2 reads YNNKEL (reference sequence).

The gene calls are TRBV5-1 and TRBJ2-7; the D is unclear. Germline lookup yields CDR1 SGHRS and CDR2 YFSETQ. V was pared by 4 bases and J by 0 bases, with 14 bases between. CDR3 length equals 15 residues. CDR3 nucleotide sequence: TGCGCCAGCAGCAGCAACAGCCTTACCTCCTACGAGCAGTACTTC. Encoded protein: CASSSNSLTSYEQYF.

CDR3 protein: CASSLLLSGANVLTF. The CDR3, as DNA: TGTGCCAGCAGTTTGTTACTATCTGGGGCCAACGTCCTGACTTTC. This chain connects TRBV6-6 to TRBJ2-6; D gene ambiguous. Germline assignment: CDR1 MNHNY and CDR2 SVGAGI (reference sequence). V lost 4 bases and J 1 base, leaving 8 bases between the germline ends. The CDR3 contains 15 residues.

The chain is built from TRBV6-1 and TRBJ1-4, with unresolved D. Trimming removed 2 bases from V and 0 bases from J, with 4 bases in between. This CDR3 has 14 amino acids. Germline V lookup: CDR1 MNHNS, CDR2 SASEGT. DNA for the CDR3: TGTGCCAGCAGTGAAACAGCAACTAATGAAAAACTGTTTTTT. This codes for CASSETATNEKLFF.

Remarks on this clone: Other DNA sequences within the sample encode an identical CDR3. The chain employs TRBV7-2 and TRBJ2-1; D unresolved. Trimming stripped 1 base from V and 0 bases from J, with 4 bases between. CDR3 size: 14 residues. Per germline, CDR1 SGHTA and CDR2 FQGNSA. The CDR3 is CASSLGSSYNEQFF. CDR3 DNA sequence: TGTGCCAGCAGCTTAGGGAGCTCCTACAATGAGCAGTTCTTC.

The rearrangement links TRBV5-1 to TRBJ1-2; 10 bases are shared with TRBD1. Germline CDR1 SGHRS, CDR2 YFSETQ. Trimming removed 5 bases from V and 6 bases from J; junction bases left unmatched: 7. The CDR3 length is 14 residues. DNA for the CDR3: TGCGCCAGCAGTATAGACAGGGGGCTGGATGGCTACACCTTC. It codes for CASSIDRGLDGYTF. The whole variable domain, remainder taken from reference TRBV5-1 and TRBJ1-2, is KAGVTQTPRYLIKTRGQQVTLSCSPISGHRSVSWYQQTPGQGLQFLFEYFSETQRNKGNFPGRFSGRQFSNSRSEMNVSTLELGDSALYLCASSIDRGLDGYTFGSGTRLTVV.

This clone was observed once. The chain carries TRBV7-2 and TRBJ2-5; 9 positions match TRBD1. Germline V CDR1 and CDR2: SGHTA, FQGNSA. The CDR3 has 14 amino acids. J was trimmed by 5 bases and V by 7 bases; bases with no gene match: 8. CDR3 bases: TGTGCCAGCATGGGGGACAGGGCGGGGGAGACCCAGTACTTC. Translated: CASMGDRAGETQYF.

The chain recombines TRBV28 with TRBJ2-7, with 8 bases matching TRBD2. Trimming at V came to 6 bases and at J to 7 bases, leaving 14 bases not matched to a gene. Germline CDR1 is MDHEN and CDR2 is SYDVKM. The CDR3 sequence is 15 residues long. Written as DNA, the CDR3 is TGTGCCAGCAGCCAGTCGGCAGCGGGAGTGGGGGAGCAGTACTTC. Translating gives CASSQSAAGVGEQYF. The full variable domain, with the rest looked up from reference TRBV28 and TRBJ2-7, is DVKVTQSSRYLVKRTGEKVFLECVQDMDHENMFWYRQDPGLGLRLIYFSYDVKMKEKGDIPEGYSVSREKKERFSLILESASTNQTSMYLCASSQSAAGVGEQYFGPGTRLTVT.

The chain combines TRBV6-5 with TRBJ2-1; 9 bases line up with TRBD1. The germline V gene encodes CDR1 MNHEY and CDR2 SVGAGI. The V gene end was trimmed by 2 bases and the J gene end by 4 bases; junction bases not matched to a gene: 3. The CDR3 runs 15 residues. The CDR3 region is CASSYGTGKYNEQFF. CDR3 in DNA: TGTGCCAGCAGTTACGGGACAGGGAAATACAATGAGCAGTTCTTC.

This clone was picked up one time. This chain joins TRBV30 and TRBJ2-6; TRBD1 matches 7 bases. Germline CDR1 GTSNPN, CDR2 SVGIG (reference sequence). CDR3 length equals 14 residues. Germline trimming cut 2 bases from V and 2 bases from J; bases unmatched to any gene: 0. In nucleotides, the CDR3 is TGTGCCTGGAGTCAGGGGGCTGGGGCCAACGTCCTGACTTTC. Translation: CAWSQGAGANVLTF.

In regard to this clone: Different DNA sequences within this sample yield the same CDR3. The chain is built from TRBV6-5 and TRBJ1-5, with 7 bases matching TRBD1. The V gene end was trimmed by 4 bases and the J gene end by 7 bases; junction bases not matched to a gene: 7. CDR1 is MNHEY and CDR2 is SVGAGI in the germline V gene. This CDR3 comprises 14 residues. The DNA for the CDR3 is TGTGCCAGCAGTTCGACAGGGCAGGGGCAGCCCCAGCATTTT. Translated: CASSSTGQGQPQHF.

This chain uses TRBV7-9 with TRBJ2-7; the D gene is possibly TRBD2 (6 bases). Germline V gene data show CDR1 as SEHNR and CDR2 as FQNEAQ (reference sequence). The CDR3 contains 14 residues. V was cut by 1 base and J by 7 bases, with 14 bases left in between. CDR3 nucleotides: TGTGCCAGCAGCTTAGTAGGCGGGGAGAGGGAGCAGTACTTC. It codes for CASSLVGGEREQYF.

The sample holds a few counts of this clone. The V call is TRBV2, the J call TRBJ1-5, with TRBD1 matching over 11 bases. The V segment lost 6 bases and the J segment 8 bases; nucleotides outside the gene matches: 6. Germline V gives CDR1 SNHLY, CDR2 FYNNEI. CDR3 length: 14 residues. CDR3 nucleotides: TGTGCCAGCAGCCGGGACAGGGGGATCGAGCCCCAGCATTTT. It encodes CASSRDRGIEPQHF.

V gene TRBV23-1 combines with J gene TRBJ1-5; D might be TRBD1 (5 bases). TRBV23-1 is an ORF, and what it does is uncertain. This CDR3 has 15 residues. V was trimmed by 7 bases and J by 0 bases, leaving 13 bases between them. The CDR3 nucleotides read TGCGCCAGCACGGGGGATCAGATTAGCAATCAGCCCCAGCATTTT. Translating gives CASTGDQISNQPQHF.

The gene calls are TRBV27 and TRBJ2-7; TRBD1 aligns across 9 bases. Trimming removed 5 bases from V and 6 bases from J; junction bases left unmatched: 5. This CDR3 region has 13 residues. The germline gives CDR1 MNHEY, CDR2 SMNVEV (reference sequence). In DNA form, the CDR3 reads TGTGCCAGCAGTATGGGACAGGGCACCGAGCAGTACTTC. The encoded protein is CASSMGQGTEQYF.

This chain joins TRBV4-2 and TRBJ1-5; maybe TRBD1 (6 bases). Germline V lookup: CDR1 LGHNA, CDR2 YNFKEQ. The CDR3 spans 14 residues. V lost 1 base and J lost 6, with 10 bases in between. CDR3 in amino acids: CASSQVTGPQPQHF. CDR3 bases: TGTGCCAGCAGCCAAGTTACAGGGCCTCAGCCCCAGCATTTT.

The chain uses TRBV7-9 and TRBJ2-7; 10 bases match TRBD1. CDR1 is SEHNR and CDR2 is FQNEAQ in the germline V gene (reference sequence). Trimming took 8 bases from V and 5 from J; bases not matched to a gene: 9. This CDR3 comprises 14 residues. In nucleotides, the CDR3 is TGTGCCAGCGTTCCGGGGACAGGGGACCACGAGCAGTACTTC. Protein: CASVPGTGDHEQYF.

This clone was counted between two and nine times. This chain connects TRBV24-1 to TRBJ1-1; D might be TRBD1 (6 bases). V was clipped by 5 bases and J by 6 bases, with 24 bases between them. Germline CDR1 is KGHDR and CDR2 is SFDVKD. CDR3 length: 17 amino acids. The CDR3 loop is CATSGPWTGGAYPEAFF. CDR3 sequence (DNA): TGTGCCACCAGTGGCCCTTGGACGGGGGGGGCGTACCCTGAAGCTTTCTTT.

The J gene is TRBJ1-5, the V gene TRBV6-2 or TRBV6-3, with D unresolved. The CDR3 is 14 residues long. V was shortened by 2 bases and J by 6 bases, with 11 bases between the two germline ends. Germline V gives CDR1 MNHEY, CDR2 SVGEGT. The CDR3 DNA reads TGTGCCAGCAGTTACGGGAGCGAGGGTCAGCCCCAGCATTTT. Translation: CASSYGSEGQPQHF.

The DNA of the CDR3 is TGCGCCAGCAGTCGGGACAGCTTGAATCAGCCCCAGCATTTT. Translating gives CASSRDSLNQPQHF. The chain recombines TRBV10-2 with TRBJ1-5, with 7 bases lining up with TRBD1. The CDR3 is 14 residues long. CDR1 and CDR2 (germline): WSHSY, SAAADI. The ends lost 5 bases at V and 4 bases at J; junction bases unmatched: 5.

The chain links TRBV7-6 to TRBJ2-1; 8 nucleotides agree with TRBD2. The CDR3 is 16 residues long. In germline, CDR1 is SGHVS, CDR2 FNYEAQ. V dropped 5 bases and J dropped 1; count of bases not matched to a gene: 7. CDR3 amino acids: CASSPGAGVSYNEQFF. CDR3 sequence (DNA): TGTGCCAGCAGCCCCGGAGCGGGAGTGTCCTACAATGAGCAGTTCTTC.

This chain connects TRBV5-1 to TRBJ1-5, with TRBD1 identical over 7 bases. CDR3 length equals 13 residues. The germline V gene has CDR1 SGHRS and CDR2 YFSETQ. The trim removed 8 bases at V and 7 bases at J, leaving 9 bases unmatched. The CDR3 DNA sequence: TGCGCCAGTAGACAGGGCATTGGGCAGCCCCAGCATTTT. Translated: CASRQGIGQPQHF.

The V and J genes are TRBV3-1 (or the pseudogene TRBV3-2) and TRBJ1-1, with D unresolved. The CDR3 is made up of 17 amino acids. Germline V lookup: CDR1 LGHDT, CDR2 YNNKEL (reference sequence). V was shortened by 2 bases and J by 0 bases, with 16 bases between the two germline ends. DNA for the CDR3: TGTGCCAGCAGCCAAAAATCTGGCGGCAGATTGAACACTGAAGCTTTCTTT. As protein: CASSQKSGGRLNTEAFF.

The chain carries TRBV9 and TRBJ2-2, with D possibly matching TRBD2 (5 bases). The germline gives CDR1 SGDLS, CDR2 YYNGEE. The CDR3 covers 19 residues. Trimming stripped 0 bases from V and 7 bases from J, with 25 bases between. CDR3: CASSVADGSWERHSGELFF. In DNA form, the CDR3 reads TGTGCCAGCAGCGTAGCTGATGGGAGTTGGGAGCGGCACAGCGGGGAGCTGTTTTTT.

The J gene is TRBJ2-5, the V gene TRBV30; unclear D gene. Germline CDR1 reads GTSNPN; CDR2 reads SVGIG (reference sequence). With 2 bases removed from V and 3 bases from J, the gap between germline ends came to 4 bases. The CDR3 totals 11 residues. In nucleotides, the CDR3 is TGTGCCTGGAGTCTTAAAGAGACCCAGTACTTC. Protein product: CAWSLKETQYF.

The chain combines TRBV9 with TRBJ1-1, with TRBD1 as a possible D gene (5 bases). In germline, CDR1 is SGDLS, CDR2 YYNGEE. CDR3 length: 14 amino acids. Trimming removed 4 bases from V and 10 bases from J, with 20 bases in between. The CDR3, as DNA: TGTGCCAGCAGCCCGACTTTGACAGAAACGAGAGCTTTCTTT. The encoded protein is CASSPTLTETRAFF.